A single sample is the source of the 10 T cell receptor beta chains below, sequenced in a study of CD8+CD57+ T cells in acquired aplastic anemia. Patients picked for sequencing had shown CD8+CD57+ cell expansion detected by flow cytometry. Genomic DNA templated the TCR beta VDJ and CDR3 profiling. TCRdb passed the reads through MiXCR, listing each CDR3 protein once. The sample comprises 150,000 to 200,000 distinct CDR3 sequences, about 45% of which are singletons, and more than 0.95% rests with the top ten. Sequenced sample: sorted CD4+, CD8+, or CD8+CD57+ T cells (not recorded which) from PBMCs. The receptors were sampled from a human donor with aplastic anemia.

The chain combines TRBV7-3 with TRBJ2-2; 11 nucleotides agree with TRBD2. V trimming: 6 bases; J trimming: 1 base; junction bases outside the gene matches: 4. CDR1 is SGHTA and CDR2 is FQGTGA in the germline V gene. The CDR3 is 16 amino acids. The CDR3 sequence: CASSPSGGQNTGELFF. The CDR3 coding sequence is TGTGCCAGCAGTCCTAGCGGGGGGCAGAACACCGGGGAGCTGTTTTTT.

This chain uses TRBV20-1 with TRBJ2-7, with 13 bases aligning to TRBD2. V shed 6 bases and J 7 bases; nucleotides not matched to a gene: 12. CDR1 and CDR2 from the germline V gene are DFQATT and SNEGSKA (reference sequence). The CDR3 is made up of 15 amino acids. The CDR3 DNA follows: TGCAGTGCGAAGCCCCGACTAGCGGGGGGCTGGGAGCAGTACTTC. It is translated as CSAKPRLAGGWEQYF.

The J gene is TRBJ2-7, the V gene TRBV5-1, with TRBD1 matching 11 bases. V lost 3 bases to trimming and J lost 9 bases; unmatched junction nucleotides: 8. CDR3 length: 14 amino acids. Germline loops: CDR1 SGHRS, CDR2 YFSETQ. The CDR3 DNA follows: TGCGCCAGCAGCTCCGGGACAGGGGGAATGTGGCAGTACTTC. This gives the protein CASSSGTGGMWQYF.

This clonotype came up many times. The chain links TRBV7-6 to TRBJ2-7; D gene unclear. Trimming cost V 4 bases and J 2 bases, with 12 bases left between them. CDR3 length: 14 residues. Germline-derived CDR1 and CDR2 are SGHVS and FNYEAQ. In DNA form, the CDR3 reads TGTGCCAGCAGCTCCTCTGCCATGACCTACGAGCAGTACTTC. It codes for CASSSSAMTYEQYF.

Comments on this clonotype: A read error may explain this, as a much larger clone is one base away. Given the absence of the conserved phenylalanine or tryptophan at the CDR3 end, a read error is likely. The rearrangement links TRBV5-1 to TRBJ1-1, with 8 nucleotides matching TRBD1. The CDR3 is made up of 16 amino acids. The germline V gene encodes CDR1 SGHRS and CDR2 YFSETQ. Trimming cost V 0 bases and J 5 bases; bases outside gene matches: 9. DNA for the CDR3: TGCGCCAGCAGCTTGGGACAGGGGAATTTGAGGACTGAAGCTTTCCTT. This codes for CASSLGQGNLRTEAFL.

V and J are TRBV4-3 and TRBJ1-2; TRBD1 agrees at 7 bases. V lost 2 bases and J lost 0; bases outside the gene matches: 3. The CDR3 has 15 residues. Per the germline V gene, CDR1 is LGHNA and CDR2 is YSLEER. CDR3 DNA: TGCGCCAGCAGCCAAAACAGGGGATCTAACTATGGCTACACCTTC. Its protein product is CASSQNRGSNYGYTF.

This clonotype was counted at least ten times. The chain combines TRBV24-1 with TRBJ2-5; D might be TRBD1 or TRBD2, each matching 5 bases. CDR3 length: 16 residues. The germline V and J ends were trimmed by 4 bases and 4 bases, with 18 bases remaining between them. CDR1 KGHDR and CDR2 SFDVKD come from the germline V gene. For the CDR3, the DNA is TGTGCCACCAGTGACAACTCTGGGGCCGAGGGAGAGACCCAGTACTTC. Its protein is CATSDNSGAEGETQYF.

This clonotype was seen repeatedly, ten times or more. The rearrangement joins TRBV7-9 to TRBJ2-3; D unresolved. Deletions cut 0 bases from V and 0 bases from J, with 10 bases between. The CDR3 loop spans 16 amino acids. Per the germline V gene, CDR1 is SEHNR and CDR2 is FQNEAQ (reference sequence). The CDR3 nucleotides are TGTGCCAGCAGCTTAGCCAGTGCTGGGAGCACAGATACGCAGTATTTT. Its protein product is CASSLASAGSTDTQYF. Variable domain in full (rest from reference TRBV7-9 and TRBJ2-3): DTGVSQNPRHKITKRGQNVTFRCDPISEHNRLYWYRQTLGQGPEFLTYFQNEAQLEKSRLLSDRFSAERPKGSFSTLEIQRTEQGDSAMYLCASSLASAGSTDTQYFGPGTRLTVL.

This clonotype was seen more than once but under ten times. The CDR3 nucleotides are TGTGCCAGCAGTTTGGGGGGTATGGGTGGCTACACCTTC. As protein: CASSLGGMGGYTF. The J gene is TRBJ1-2, the V gene TRBV6-2 or TRBV6-3; TRBD1 is a possible D gene (5 bases). The CDR3 covers 13 residues. The germline V gene has CDR1 MNHEY and CDR2 SVGEGT. Trimming pared 4 bases from V and 7 bases from J, leaving 13 bases between.

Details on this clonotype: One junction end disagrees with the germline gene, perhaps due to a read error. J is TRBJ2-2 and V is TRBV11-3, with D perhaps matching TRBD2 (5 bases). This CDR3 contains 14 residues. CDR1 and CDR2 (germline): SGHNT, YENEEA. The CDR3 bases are TGTGCCAGCAGCTTGTACGAGAACACCGGGGAGCTGTCTTTT. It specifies CASSLYENTGELSF.